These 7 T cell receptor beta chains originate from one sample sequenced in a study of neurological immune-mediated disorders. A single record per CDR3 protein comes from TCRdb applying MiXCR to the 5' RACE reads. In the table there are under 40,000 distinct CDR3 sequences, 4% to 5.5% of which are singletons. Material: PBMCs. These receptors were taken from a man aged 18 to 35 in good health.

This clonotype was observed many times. Here the CDR3 reads CASSDPWAEQFF. As DNA, the CDR3 is TGTGCCAGCAGTGACCCCTGGGCTGAGCAGTTCTTC. The genes are TRBV25-1 and TRBJ2-1; D gene ambiguous. CDR3 length: 12 residues. V was cut by 3 bases and J by 9 bases, with 9 bases left in between. Germline values: CDR1 MGHDK, CDR2 SYGVNS.

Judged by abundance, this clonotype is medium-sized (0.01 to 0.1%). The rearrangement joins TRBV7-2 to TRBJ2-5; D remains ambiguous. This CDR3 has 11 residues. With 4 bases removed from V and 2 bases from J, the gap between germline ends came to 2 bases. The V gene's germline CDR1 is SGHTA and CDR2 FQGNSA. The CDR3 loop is CASSSQETQYF. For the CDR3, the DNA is TGTGCCAGCAGCTCACAAGAGACCCAGTACTTC.

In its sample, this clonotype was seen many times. The CDR3, as DNA: TGCGCCAGCAGCTCCGACAGGCCGCCGACCATGAACACTGAAGCTTTCTTT. This encodes CASSSDRPPTMNTEAFF. The chain has TRBV5-1 and TRBJ1-1; maybe TRBD1 (6 bases). Germline V gene data show CDR1 as SGHRS and CDR2 as YFSETQ. Trimming left V 3 bases short and J 0 bases short, with 18 bases between. The CDR3 loop spans 17 amino acids.

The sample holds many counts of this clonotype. The CDR3, as DNA: TGCAGTGCTAGAGTGGGGACTAGCGGGGACAATGAGCAGTTCTTC. This sequence encodes CSARVGTSGDNEQFF. The V call is TRBV20-1, the J call TRBJ2-1, with 13 bases aligning to TRBD2. V gave up 1 base and J gave up 5 bases; unmatched junction bases: 2. Germline assignment: CDR1 DFQATT and CDR2 SNEGSKA (reference sequence). CDR3 length: 15 residues.

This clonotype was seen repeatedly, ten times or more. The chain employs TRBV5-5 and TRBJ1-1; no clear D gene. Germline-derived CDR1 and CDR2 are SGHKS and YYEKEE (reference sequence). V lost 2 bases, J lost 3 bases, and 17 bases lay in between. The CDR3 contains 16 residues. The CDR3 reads CASSFFSRAQDTEAFF. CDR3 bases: TGTGCCAGCAGCTTTTTTTCAAGGGCTCAGGACACTGAAGCTTTCTTT.

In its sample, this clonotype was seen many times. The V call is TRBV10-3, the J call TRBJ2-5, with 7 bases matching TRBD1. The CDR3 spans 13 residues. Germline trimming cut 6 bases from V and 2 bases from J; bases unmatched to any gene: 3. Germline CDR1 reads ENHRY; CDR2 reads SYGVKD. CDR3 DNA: TGTGCCATCAGCCTGGACAGGCAAGAGACCCAGTACTTC. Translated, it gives CAISLDRQETQYF.

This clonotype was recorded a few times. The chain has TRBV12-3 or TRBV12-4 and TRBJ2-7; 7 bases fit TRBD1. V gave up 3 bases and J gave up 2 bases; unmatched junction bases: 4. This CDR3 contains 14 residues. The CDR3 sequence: CASSFRTGAYEQYF. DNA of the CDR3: TGTGCCAGCAGTTTTAGGACAGGAGCCTACGAGCAGTACTTC.